A selection of T cell receptor beta chains follows, all from one sample in a study of identifying expanded T cells in peripheral blood. Produced via immunoSEQ multiplex PCR; TCRdb's table is partial and in-frame only. The sample includes approximately 97,000 clones, about 91% of them seen just once. Material: blood. Receptors were obtained from a person aged 18-69 years in good health. CDR3s include the opening cysteine and the closing phenylalanine or tryptophan. A D gene is named only where the DNA matches it firmly. The listing skips clone size in some rows; elsewhere it reads once, few, many or a size class.

abundance: once
v_gene: TRBV7-7
d_gene: NA
j_gene: TRBJ2-5
CDR3aa: CASSLEGGRGETQYF
CDR3nt: TGTGCCAGCAGCTTAGAAGGCGGCAGAGGAGAGACCCAGTACTTC

abundance: NA
v_gene: TRBV28
d_gene: TRBD1
j_gene: TRBJ2-7
CDR3aa: CASSRRQGVRDEQYF
CDR3nt: TGTGCCAGCAGTAGGCGACAGGGGGTACGCGACGAGCAGTACTTC

abundance: NA
v_gene: TRBV9
d_gene: TRBD1
j_gene: TRBJ2-7
CDR3aa: CASTPSTGDTYEQYF
CDR3nt: TGTGCCAGCACTCCCTCGACAGGGGATACCTACGAGCAGTACTTC

abundance: NA
v_gene: TRBV19
d_gene: TRBD2
j_gene: TRBJ2-1
CDR3aa: CASSIFGGLAGVEQFF
CDR3nt: TGTGCCAGTAGTATCTTCGGGGGACTAGCGGGAGTTGAGCAGTTCTTC

abundance: NA
v_gene: TRBV10-3
d_gene: NA
j_gene: TRBJ2-6
CDR3aa: CAISDFGSGANVLTF
CDR3nt: TGTGCCATCAGTGATTTCGGCTCCGGGGCCAACGTCCTGACTTTC

abundance: NA
v_gene: TRBV5-1
d_gene: NA
j_gene: TRBJ2-1
CDR3aa: CASSLDASYNEQFF
CDR3nt: TGCGCCAGCAGCTTGGACGCTTCCTACAATGAGCAGTTCTTC

abundance: NA
v_gene: TRBV9
d_gene: TRBD1
j_gene: TRBJ2-1
CDR3aa: CASSAWLALNPGGDFPGEQFF
CDR3nt: TGTGCCAGCAGCGCGTGGTTGGCCCTAAATCCAGGGGGCGACTTTCCTGGTGAGCAGTTCTTC

abundance: NA
v_gene: TRBV19
d_gene: NA
j_gene: TRBJ1-1
CDR3aa: CASSTRRRSGTEAFF
CDR3nt: TGTGCCAGTAGTACGAGGCGGAGGTCGGGCACTGAAGCTTTCTTT

abundance: NA
v_gene: TRBV7-2
d_gene: NA
j_gene: TRBJ2-3
CDR3aa: CASSFRQRRDTQYF
CDR3nt: TGTGCCAGCAGCTTTCGACAGAGGCGGGATACGCAGTATTTT

abundance: NA
v_gene: TRBV2
d_gene: TRBD1
j_gene: TRBJ1-4
CDR3aa: CASSPDRGLEKLFF
CDR3nt: TGTGCCAGCAGTCCGGACAGGGGGCTTGAAAAACTGTTTTTT

abundance: NA
v_gene: TRBV9
d_gene: TRBD2
j_gene: TRBJ2-1
CDR3aa: CASSVAIAGGSNEQFF
CDR3nt: TGTGCCAGCAGCGTAGCGATAGCGGGAGGGTCGAATGAGCAGTTCTTC

abundance: NA
v_gene: TRBV2
d_gene: NA
j_gene: TRBJ1-5
CDR3aa: CARAQGKEPQHF
CDR3nt: TGTGCCAGAGCCCAGGGGAAGGAGCCCCAGCATTTT

abundance: NA
v_gene: TRBV7-8
d_gene: NA
j_gene: TRBJ1-5
CDR3aa: CASSLALAFGQPQHF
CDR3nt: TGTGCCAGCAGCTTAGCGTTAGCTTTTGGACAGCCCCAGCATTTT

abundance: NA
v_gene: TRBV7-2
d_gene: NA
j_gene: TRBJ1-6
CDR3aa: CASSHPLGGSPLHF
CDR3nt: TGTGCCAGCAGTCACCCCCTCGGCGGGTCACCCCTCCACTTT

abundance: NA
v_gene: TRBV28
d_gene: NA
j_gene: TRBJ2-5
CDR3aa: CASSIKLGETQYF
CDR3nt: TGTGCCAGCAGCATTAAACTAGGGGAGACCCAGTACTTC

abundance: NA
v_gene: TRBV30
d_gene: NA
j_gene: TRBJ2-2
CDR3aa: CAWSPSRTVSGELFF
CDR3nt: TGTGCCTGGAGCCCGTCCCGGACAGTCTCCGGGGAGCTGTTTTTT

abundance: NA
v_gene: TRBV2
d_gene: NA
j_gene: TRBJ2-5
CDR3aa: CASIPLVQETQYF
CDR3nt: TGTGCCAGCATTCCCCTAGTGCAAGAGACCCAGTACTTC

abundance: NA
v_gene: TRBV7-9
d_gene: TRBD2
j_gene: TRBJ2-1
CDR3aa: CASSPRLAGGGNNEQFF
CDR3nt: TGTGCCAGCAGCCCCAGACTAGCGGGAGGGGGAAACAATGAGCAGTTCTTC

abundance: NA
v_gene: TRBV20-1
d_gene: TRBD1
j_gene: TRBJ1-1
CDR3aa: CSAREGQPAFF
CDR3nt: TGCAGTGCTAGGGAGGGACAGCCAGCTTTCTTT

abundance: NA
v_gene: TRBV18
d_gene: NA
j_gene: TRBJ1-4
CDR3aa: CASSPRRDPNEKLFF
CDR3nt: TGTGCCAGCTCACCACGGCGGGACCCTAATGAAAAACTGTTTTTT

abundance: NA
v_gene: TRBV11-3
d_gene: NA
j_gene: TRBJ2-5
CDR3aa: CASSLIGGETQYF
CDR3nt: TGTGCCAGCAGCTTAATTGGGGGCGAGACCCAGTACTTC

abundance: NA
v_gene: TRBV5-1
d_gene: NA
j_gene: TRBJ2-2
CDR3aa: CASSSYRGAQVGELFF
CDR3nt: TGCGCCAGCAGCTCGTACCGGGGGGCGCAAGTCGGGGAGCTGTTTTTT

abundance: NA
v_gene: TRBV7-3
d_gene: NA
j_gene: TRBJ1-1
CDR3aa: CASSSDMNAEAFF
CDR3nt: TGTGCCAGCAGCTCGGACATGAACGCTGAAGCTTTCTTT

abundance: NA
v_gene: TRBV7-9
d_gene: TRBD1
j_gene: TRBJ2-6
CDR3aa: CARGTGSSSGANVLTF
CDR3nt: TGTGCCCGCGGGACAGGGTCTTCTTCTGGGGCCAACGTCCTGACTTTC

abundance: NA
v_gene: TRBV25-1
d_gene: NA
j_gene: TRBJ2-1
CDR3aa: CASSEWGGGEQFF
CDR3nt: TGTGCCAGCAGTGAATGGGGGGGCGGTGAGCAGTTCTTC

abundance: NA
v_gene: TRBV7-9
d_gene: NA
j_gene: TRBJ2-4
CDR3aa: CASSGLSRPNIQYF
CDR3nt: TGTGCCAGCAGCGGGCTCTCTAGGCCAAACATTCAGTACTTC

abundance: NA
v_gene: TRBV2
d_gene: TRBD1
j_gene: TRBJ1-2
CDR3aa: CASRAGGLGYTF
CDR3nt: TGTGCCAGCAGGGCAGGGGGCTTAGGCTACACCTTC

abundance: NA
v_gene: TRBV18
d_gene: NA
j_gene: TRBJ1-5
CDR3aa: CASSPTPGQNNQPQHF
CDR3nt: TGTGCCAGCTCACCCACCCCAGGGCAAAACAATCAGCCCCAGCATTTT

abundance: NA
v_gene: TRBV5-1
d_gene: TRBD1
j_gene: TRBJ1-1
CDR3aa: CASSSGQGGSSPEAFF
CDR3nt: TGCGCCAGCAGCTCAGGACAGGGGGGCTCTAGCCCTGAAGCTTTCTTT

abundance: NA
v_gene: TRBV4-2
d_gene: TRBD1
j_gene: TRBJ1-2
CDR3aa: CASSPRGQGDYGYTF
CDR3nt: TGTGCCAGCAGCCCCCGGGGACAGGGAGACTATGGCTACACCTTC

abundance: NA
v_gene: TRBV9
d_gene: TRBD1
j_gene: TRBJ2-7
CDR3aa: CASSAGQGTYEQYF
CDR3nt: TGTGCCAGCAGCGCCGGACAGGGGACTTACGAGCAGTACTTC